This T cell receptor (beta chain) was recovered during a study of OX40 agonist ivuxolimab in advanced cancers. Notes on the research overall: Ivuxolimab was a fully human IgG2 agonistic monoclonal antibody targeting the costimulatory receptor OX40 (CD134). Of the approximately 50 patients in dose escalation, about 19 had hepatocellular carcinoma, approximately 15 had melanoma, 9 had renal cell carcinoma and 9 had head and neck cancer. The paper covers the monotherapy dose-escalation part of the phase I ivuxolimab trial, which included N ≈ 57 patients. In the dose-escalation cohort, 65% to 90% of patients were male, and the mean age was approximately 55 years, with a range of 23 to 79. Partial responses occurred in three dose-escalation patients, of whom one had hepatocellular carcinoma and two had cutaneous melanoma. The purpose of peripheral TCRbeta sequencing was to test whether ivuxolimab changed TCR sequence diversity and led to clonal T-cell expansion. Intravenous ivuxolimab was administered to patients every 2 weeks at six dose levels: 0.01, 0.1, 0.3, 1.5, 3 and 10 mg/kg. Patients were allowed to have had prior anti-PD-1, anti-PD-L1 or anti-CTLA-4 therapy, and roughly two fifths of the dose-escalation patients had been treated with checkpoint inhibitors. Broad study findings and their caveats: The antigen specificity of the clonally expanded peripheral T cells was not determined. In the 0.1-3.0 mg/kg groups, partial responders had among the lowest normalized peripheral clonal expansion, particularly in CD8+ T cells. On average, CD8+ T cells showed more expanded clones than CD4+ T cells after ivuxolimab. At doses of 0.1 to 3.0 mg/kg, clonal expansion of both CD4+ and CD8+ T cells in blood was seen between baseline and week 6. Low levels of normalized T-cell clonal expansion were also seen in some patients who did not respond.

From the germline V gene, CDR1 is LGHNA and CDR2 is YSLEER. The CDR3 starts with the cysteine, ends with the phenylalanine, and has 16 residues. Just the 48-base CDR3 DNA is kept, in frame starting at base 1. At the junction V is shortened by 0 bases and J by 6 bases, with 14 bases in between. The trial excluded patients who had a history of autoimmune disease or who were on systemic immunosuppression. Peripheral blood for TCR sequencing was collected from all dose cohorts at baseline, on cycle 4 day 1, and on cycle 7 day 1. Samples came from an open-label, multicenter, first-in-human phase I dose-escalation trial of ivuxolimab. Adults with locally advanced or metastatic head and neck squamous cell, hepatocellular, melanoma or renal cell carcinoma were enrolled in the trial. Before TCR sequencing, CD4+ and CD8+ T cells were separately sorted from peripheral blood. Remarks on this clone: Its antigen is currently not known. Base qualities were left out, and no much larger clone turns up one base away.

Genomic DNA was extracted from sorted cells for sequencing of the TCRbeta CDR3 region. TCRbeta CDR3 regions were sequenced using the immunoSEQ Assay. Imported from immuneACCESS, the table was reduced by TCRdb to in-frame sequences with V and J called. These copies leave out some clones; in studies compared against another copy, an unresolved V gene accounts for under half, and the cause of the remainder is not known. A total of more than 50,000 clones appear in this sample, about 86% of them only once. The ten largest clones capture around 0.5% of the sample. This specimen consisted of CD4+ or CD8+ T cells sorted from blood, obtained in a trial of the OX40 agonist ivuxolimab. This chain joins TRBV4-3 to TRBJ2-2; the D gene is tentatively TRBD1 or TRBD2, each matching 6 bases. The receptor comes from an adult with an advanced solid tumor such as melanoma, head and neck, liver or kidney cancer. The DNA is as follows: TGCGCCAGCAGCCAAGACGCTGGGGGGCCGGCCGGGGAGCTGTTTTTT. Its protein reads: CASSQDAGGPAGELFF.